This record looks at one TCR beta chain sequence and its context. No antigen is known for it. The sample has other DNA sequences that encode this CDR3 too. The data derive from a study of cytomegalovirus exposure and HLA in healthy donors. This CDR3 is 11 amino acids long. Germline lookup yields CDR1 MDHEN and CDR2 SYDVKM. The germline V and J ends were trimmed by 5 bases and 2 bases, with 4 bases remaining between them. PCR used 60 Vbeta primers and 13 Jbeta primers. Repertoires were generated with immunoSEQ multiplex PCR, while TCRdb's copy carries only in-frame clones and drops some. This sample yields over 150,000 clones, of which around 74% are seen a single time; just under 3% belongs to the top ten. General study points: A missense DCLRE1C variant was associated with V- and J-gene trimming of TCR beta chains in a later analysis, and an independent cohort replicated the association. It was reported that the classifier diagnosed cytomegalovirus status with high specificity and sensitivity in both the original and validation cohorts. Researchers counted some 150 TCR beta chains as cytomegalovirus-associated.

This sequence originates from a male donor in good health and CMV-seronegative. The chain links TRBV28 to TRBJ2-7; D gene unclear. The sample consisted of PBMCs. CDR3 amino acids: CASSPTYEQYF. DNA of the CDR3: TGTGCCAGCAGTCCCACCTACGAGCAGTACTTC. The full variable domain, completed using reference TRBV28 and TRBJ2-7, is DVKVTQSSRYLVKRTGEKVFLECVQDMDHENMFWYRQDPGLGLRLIYFSYDVKMKEKGDIPEGYSVSREKKERFSLILESASTNQTSMYLCASSPTYEQYFGPGTRLTVT.